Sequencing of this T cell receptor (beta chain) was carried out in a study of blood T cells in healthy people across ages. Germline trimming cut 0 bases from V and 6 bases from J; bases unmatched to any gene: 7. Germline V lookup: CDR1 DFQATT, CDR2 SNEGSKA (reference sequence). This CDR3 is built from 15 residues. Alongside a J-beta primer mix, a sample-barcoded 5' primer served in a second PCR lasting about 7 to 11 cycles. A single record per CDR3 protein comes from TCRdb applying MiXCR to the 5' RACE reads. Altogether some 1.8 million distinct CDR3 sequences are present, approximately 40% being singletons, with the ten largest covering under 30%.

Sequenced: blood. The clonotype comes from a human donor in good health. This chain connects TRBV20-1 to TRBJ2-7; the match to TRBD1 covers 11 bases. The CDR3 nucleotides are TGCAGTGCTAGAGATGGAGGACAGGGGGCTGGCGAGCAGTACTTC. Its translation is CSARDGGQGAGEQYF.